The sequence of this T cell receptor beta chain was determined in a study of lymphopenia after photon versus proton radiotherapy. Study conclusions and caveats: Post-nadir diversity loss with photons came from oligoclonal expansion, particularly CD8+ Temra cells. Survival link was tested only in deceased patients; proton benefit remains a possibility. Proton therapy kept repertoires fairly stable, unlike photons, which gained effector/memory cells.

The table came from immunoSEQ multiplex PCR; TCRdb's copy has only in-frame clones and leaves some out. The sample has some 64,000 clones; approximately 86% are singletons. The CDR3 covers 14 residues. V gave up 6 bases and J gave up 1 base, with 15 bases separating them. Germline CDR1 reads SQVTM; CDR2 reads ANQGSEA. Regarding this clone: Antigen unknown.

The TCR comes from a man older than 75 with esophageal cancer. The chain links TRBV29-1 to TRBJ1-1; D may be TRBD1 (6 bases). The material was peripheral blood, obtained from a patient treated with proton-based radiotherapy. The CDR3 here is CSVKTGHSNTEAFF. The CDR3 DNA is TGCAGCGTGAAAACGGGACACTCGAACACTGAAGCTTTCTTT.